A single sample gave rise to the 4 T cell receptor beta chains below, sequenced in a study of metastatic and nonmetastatic thyroid tumors. TCRdb called clones again from the PCR reads with MiXCR. The data contain tens of thousands of clones, roughly an eighth of them singletons. Among the patients, none had received any treatment before thyroid surgery. Sequencing was carried out using blood. Source of these receptors: a female donor with papillary thyroid cancer or a benign thyroid nodule (not recorded which). Some clones in this sample may be carry-over from other donors' samples.

This clone was detected many times. This chain links TRBV5-6 with TRBJ2-3; 8 nucleotides align to TRBD1. With V trimmed by 2 bases and J by 1 base, 6 bases remained unmatched. The CDR3 runs 16 residues. Looked up from germline, CDR1 is SGHDT and CDR2 is YYEEEE. The CDR3 protein is CASSFLVDRGTDTQYF. CDR3 in DNA: TGTGCCAGCAGCTTTTTAGTGGACAGGGGCACAGATACGCAGTATTTT. Using reference TRBV5-6 and TRBJ2-3 for the parts outside the CDR3, the full variable domain is DAGVTQSPTHLIKTRGQQVTLRCSPKSGHDTVSWYQQALGQGPQFIFQYYEEEERQRGNFPDRFSGHQFPNYSSELNVNALLLGDSALYLCASSFLVDRGTDTQYFGPGTRLTVL.

This clone has at least ten counts. This rearrangement joins TRBV9 to TRBJ2-2; D gene uncertain. This CDR3 is 15 amino acids long. Germline V gene data show CDR1 as SGDLS and CDR2 as YYNGEE. The V gene lost 0 bases and the J gene lost 3 bases, with 9 bases spanning the gap. CDR3 region: CASSVESGYTGELFF. As DNA, the CDR3 is TGTGCCAGCAGCGTAGAATCCGGATACACCGGGGAGCTGTTTTTT.

This clone was found many times. The V gene is TRBV18, the J gene TRBJ1-2; TRBD1 matches 8 bases. The CDR3 consists of 14 residues. V lost 3 bases to trimming and J lost 1 base; unmatched junction nucleotides: 1. Germline V lookup: CDR1 KGHSH, CDR2 LQKENI. CDR3 in amino acids: CASSPGQVNYGYTF. The CDR3 region has the DNA TGTGCCAGCTCACCGGGACAGGTTAACTATGGCTACACCTTC. Full variable domain (outside the CDR3, taken from reference TRBV18 and TRBJ1-2): NAGVMQNPRHLVRRRGQEARLRCSPMKGHSHVYWYRQLPEEGLKFMVYLQKENIIDESGMPKERFSAEFPKEGPSILRIQQVVRGDSAAYFCASSPGQVNYGYTFGSGTRLTVV.

This clone has ten or more counts. The chain recombines TRBV3-1 with TRBJ2-1; 10 nucleotides line up with TRBD2. Germline V gene lookup returns CDR1 LGHDT and CDR2 YNNKEL (reference sequence). CDR3 size: 16 residues. With V trimmed by 1 base and J by 5 bases, 5 bases remained unmatched. CDR3 nucleotide sequence: TGTGCCAGCAGCCAAGCCCCTGGGACTAGCGACAATGAGCAGTTCTTC. It specifies CASSQAPGTSDNEQFF.